The 17 T cell receptor beta chains presented below share a single source sample, sequenced in a study of T cells in Graves' hyperthyroidism and ophthalmopathy. RNA transcripts gave rise to amplified TCR beta CDR3 regions. RT-PCR in the first round (using the HTBI primer set) targeted the TCR CDR3. TCRdb used MiXCR to reprocess the multiplex PCR reads, holding one entry per CDR3 protein. In the table there are about 350,000 distinct CDR3 sequences, 18% of which are singletons. Specimen: blood. The receptors were gathered from a woman between 40 and 55 years old with Graves' ophthalmopathy.

This clonotype showed up many times. J is TRBJ2-2 and V is TRBV2; the match to TRBD2 covers 15 bases. Trimming at V came to 6 bases and at J to 4 bases, leaving 9 bases not matched to a gene. Germline V lookup: CDR1 SNHLY, CDR2 FYNNEI. This CDR3 region has 18 residues. The CDR3, as DNA: TGTGCCAGCAGAGCCGGACTAGCGGGAGGGTCTGGCACCGGGGAGCTGTTTTTT. Translation: CASRAGLAGGSGTGELFF.

The rearrangement links TRBV28 to TRBJ2-4; tentative D call: TRBD1 (6 bases). Germline V CDR1 and CDR2: MDHEN, SYDVKM. V was pared by 3 bases and J by 2 bases, with 11 bases between. The CDR3 sequence is 15 residues long. The CDR3 spells CASSFLQGTKNIQYF. For the CDR3, the DNA is TGTGCCAGCAGTTTCCTACAGGGTACCAAAAACATTCAGTACTTC.

This clonotype was recorded at least ten times. The rearrangement links TRBV12-3 or TRBV12-4 to TRBJ2-2; TRBD1 matches 8 bases. V shed 5 bases, J shed 4 bases, and the junction held 3 bases outside the gene matches. This CDR3 has 14 residues. Here the CDR3 DNA reads TGTGCCAGCAGTAGGACAGGGAGCACCGGGGAGCTGTTTTTT. Translated: CASSRTGSTGELFF.

This clonotype was seen repeatedly, ten times or more. The chain carries TRBV12-3 or TRBV12-4 and TRBJ1-5; 8 nucleotides agree with TRBD1. This CDR3 is 14 amino acids long. The V gene end was trimmed by 3 bases and the J gene end by 6 bases; junction bases not matched to a gene: 4. The CDR3 coding sequence is TGTGCCAGCAGTTTTGGCAGGGGGCGTCAGCCCCAGCATTTT. Its protein product is CASSFGRGRQPQHF.

This clonotype was recorded at least ten times. The rearrangement links TRBV28 to TRBJ1-2; D call uncertain. Trimming left V 1 base short and J 8 bases short, with 11 bases between. Germline loops: CDR1 MDHEN, CDR2 SYDVKM. The CDR3 totals 13 residues. This chain's CDR3 is CASSLLVVEGYTF. CDR3 bases: TGTGCCAGCAGTTTATTGGTGGTGGAGGGCTACACCTTC.

V and J are TRBV7-6 and TRBJ2-7; D might be TRBD1 (6 bases). The germline gives CDR1 SGHVS, CDR2 FNYEAQ. The V and J ends lost 5 bases and 8 bases respectively, with 22 bases between them. The CDR3 length is 15 residues. The DNA for the CDR3 is TGTGCCAGCAGCGTTATCTGGGACACCAGAGCCAAGCAGTACTTC. As protein: CASSVIWDTRAKQYF.

This clonotype came up many times. The rearrangement links TRBV19 to TRBJ2-5, with D possibly called TRBD1 or TRBD2 (6 bases each). This CDR3 contains 14 residues. Germline-derived CDR1 and CDR2 are LNHDA and SQIVND (reference sequence). Trimming took 7 bases from V and 4 from J, leaving 16 bases between them. This CDR3 reads CASTLGGHGETQYF. The CDR3 DNA sequence: TGTGCCAGTACCCTAGGGGGGCACGGAGAGACCCAGTACTTC.

Ten or more counts support this clonotype. J is TRBJ1-3 and V is TRBV11-2; no clear D gene. CDR3 size: 12 residues. Germline values: CDR1 SGHAT, CDR2 FQNNGV. Trimming pared 1 base from V and 5 bases from J, leaving 3 bases between. CDR3: CASSLVRNTIYF. CDR3 DNA: TGTGCCAGCAGCTTAGTTCGAAACACCATATATTTT.

This clonotype was detected many times. J is TRBJ1-1 and V is TRBV9, with unresolved D. CDR1 and CDR2 from the germline V gene are SGDLS and YYNGEE. V was trimmed by 1 base and J by 5 bases, leaving 9 bases between them. The CDR3 loop spans 13 amino acids. The CDR3 DNA reads as TGTGCCAGCAGCGTAACGACGGAGACTGAAGCTTTCTTT. It is translated as CASSVTTETEAFF.

The J gene is TRBJ2-7, the V gene TRBV5-1, with D tentatively TRBD2 (5 bases). Between the trimmed V and J ends, which lost 0 bases and 0 bases, there was a span of 13 bases. Germline values: CDR1 SGHRS, CDR2 YFSETQ. The CDR3 covers 16 residues. The CDR3 sequence: CASSLALRVSSYEQYF. DNA for the CDR3: TGCGCCAGCAGCTTGGCCTTGCGGGTCTCCTCCTACGAGCAGTACTTC.

This clonotype has at least ten counts. The chain couples TRBV28 to TRBJ2-7, with TRBD2 matching 7 bases. This CDR3 has 14 amino acids. After removal of 8 bases from V and 3 bases from J, the junction contained 10 bases not matched to a gene. CDR1 and CDR2 (germline): MDHEN, SYDVKM. The CDR3 DNA follows: TGTGCCAGCCGCTCCGGGGGGAAGGGCTACGAGCAGTACTTC. This gives the protein CASRSGGKGYEQYF.

This clonotype was seen many times. The chain is built from TRBV15 and TRBJ1-3; 7 bases match TRBD1. J was trimmed by 4 bases and V by 4 bases; bases with no gene match: 16. Per germline, CDR1 LNHNV and CDR2 YYDKDF (reference sequence). The CDR3 is 18 amino acids. CDR3 in DNA: TGTGCCACCAGCACGACCGGGACAGCCAAAAGTCCCGGAAACACCATATATTTT. Residues: CATSTTGTAKSPGNTIYF.

This clonotype was recorded many times. The chain couples TRBV12-3 or TRBV12-4 to TRBJ1-1; D ambiguous. The CDR3 covers 11 residues. Trimming took 10 bases from V and 1 from J, leaving 7 bases between them. The CDR3 sequence is CAIAGNTEAFF. In DNA, the CDR3 is TGTGCCATCGCGGGGAACACTGAAGCTTTCTTT.

This clonotype was counted many times. A clone one base away is much larger, so this may be a read error. The chain is built from TRBV6-1 and TRBJ1-5, with a possible D match to TRBD1 (5 bases). The CDR3 runs 15 residues. Germline V lookup: CDR1 MNHNS, CDR2 SASEGT. V was trimmed by 4 bases and J by 7 bases, leaving 17 bases between them. The chain's CDR3 is CASSGRGWVRQPQHF. The DNA for the CDR3 is TGTGCCAGCAGTGGACGGGGGTGGGTAAGGCAGCCCCAGCATTTT.

This chain links TRBV6-2 or TRBV6-3 with TRBJ2-7; 12 bases align to TRBD2. CDR3 length: 14 amino acids. V shed 8 bases and J 4 bases; nucleotides not matched to a gene: 6. The germline CDR1 and CDR2 sequences are MNHEY and SVGEGT. CDR3 nucleotide sequence: TGTGCCAGCCACGGGACTAGCGGGCTTTACGAGCAGTACTTC. Its translation: CASHGTSGLYEQYF.

This clonotype was seen repeatedly, ten times or more. The chain uses TRBV3-1 and TRBJ2-5; TRBD2 might be the D (5 bases). CDR1 is LGHDT, CDR2 YNNKEL, per germline (reference sequence). The V end lost 0 bases, the J end lost 7 bases, and 18 bases lay between the germline ends. The CDR3 covers 16 residues. This chain's CDR3 is CASSQEFAGGGRTQYF. The CDR3 region has the DNA TGTGCCAGCAGCCAAGAATTCGCGGGCGGCGGACGGACCCAGTACTTC.

Ten or more counts support this clonotype. The chain employs TRBV6-1 and TRBJ1-1; 7 bases align to TRBD1. Germline V gene lookup returns CDR1 MNHNS and CDR2 SASEGT. Trimming cost V 10 bases and J 1 base; bases outside gene matches: 6. The CDR3 runs 13 residues. CDR3 residues: CATTRTGNTEAFF. In DNA form, the CDR3 reads TGTGCCACCACGCGGACAGGGAACACTGAAGCTTTCTTT.